Following are 4 T cell receptor beta chains from one sample sequenced in a study of blood T cell repertoires in COVID-19. TCRdb's copy holds only in-frame clones and misses some; the assay was immunoSEQ multiplex PCR. The sample carries roughly 250,000 clones, approximately 91% recorded once. The specimen was PBMCs or T cells enriched from blood (not recorded which). The receptors originated from a woman in her thirties or forties with acute COVID-19.

This CDR3 reads CASSVGQYQETQYF. The CDR3 DNA follows: TGTGCCAGCAGCGTAGGGCAGTACCAAGAGACCCAGTACTTC. The chain recombines TRBV9 with TRBJ2-5; D gene ambiguous. Germline CDR1 and CDR2: SGDLS and YYNGEE. V was clipped by 0 bases and J by 0 bases, with 6 bases between them. The CDR3 runs to 14 residues.

The chain has TRBV7-9 and TRBJ2-3; 8 nucleotides match TRBD1. After removal of 5 bases from V and 3 bases from J, the junction contained 4 bases not matched to a gene. Germline CDR1 reads SEHNR; CDR2 reads FQNEAQ (reference sequence). This CDR3 comprises 14 residues. CDR3 DNA: TGTGCCAGCAGCACGCGACAGGGGACAGATACGCAGTATTTT. It translates to CASSTRQGTDTQYF. Together with reference TRBV7-9 and TRBJ2-3, the CDR3 gives the full variable domain: DTGVSQNPRHKITKRGQNVTFRCDPISEHNRLYWYRQTLGQGPEFLTYFQNEAQLEKSRLLSDRFSAERPKGSFSTLEIQRTEQGDSAMYLCASSTRQGTDTQYFGPGTRLTVL.

The V call is TRBV28, the J call TRBJ2-3; 9 nucleotides align to TRBD1. Germline CDR1 is MDHEN and CDR2 is SYDVKM. Trimming at V came to 6 bases and at J to 1 base, leaving 8 bases not matched to a gene. The CDR3 loop spans 16 amino acids. CDR3: CASRSGNRGRTDTQYF. CDR3 DNA sequence: TGTGCCAGCAGATCCGGGAACAGGGGGCGCACAGATACGCAGTATTTT.

Here the CDR3 DNA reads TGTGCCAGCAGTACCAACGGCCCAGGGCACCAAGAGACCCAGTACTTC. This translates into CASSTNGPGHQETQYF. The chain uses TRBV28 and TRBJ2-5; a weak D match, TRBD1 (5 bases). This CDR3 spans 16 amino acids. Trimming took 5 bases from V and 0 from J, leaving 16 bases between them. Germline V gives CDR1 MDHEN, CDR2 SYDVKM.